This T cell receptor (beta chain) was captured by sequencing in a study of T cells in Graves' hyperthyroidism and ophthalmopathy. PBMCs were obtained from about 9 ml fresh peripheral blood. TCR beta CDR3 region amplification was performed from RNA transcripts. Initially, a first-round RT-PCR of the TCR CDR3 employed the HTBI primer set. Each CDR3 protein gets one entry after TCRdb re-called the multiplex PCR reads with MiXCR. The data show 450,000 to 650,000 distinct CDR3 sequences, approximately 17% seen once. The specimen sequenced was blood. This TCR derives from a woman aged 18-29 years with Graves' ophthalmopathy.

CDR3 amino acids: CSARAGDRGRYGNTIYF. The CDR3, as DNA: TGCAGTGCTAGAGCGGGGGACAGGGGGCGATATGGAAACACCATATATTTT. The chain employs TRBV20-1 and TRBJ1-3, with 12 nucleotides matching TRBD1. CDR1 and CDR2 from the germline V gene are DFQATT and SNEGSKA (reference sequence). V gave up 1 base and J gave up 3 bases; unmatched junction bases: 7. The CDR3 is made up of 17 amino acids.